A single sample gave rise to the 5 T cell receptor beta chains below, sequenced in a study of STAT3 mutations in large granular lymphocyte leukemia. Study observations and caveats: Every T-LGLL patient had at least one immunodominant TCRbeta clonotype.

These receptors have no known antigen. Method: immunoSEQ multiplex PCR; TCRdb's copy keeps in-frame clones and lacks some. The sample includes 5,000 or so clones, about 53% of them seen just once. Sequencing input: peripheral blood mononuclear cells. All receptors derive from a man in his 60s with T-cell large granular lymphocyte leukemia. Some clones in this sample may be carry-over from other donors' samples.

This chain joins TRBV30 and TRBJ2-7; D is undetermined. The germline V gene encodes CDR1 GTSNPN and CDR2 SVGIG (reference sequence). V lost 0 bases, J lost 1 base, and 7 bases lay in between. This CDR3 is 13 amino acids long. The CDR3 loop is CAWSVSLSYEQYF. The CDR3 DNA sequence: TGTGCCTGGAGTGTATCCTTATCCTACGAGCAGTACTTC.

J is TRBJ1-1 and V is TRBV28, with D unclear. The CDR3 has 12 amino acids. The germline V gene has CDR1 MDHEN and CDR2 SYDVKM. Trimming took off 2 bases at V and 6 bases at J, with 7 bases between the two ends. The CDR3 nucleotides are TGTGCCAGCAGTTTACCCGTAGCTGAAGCTTTCTTT. This gives the protein CASSLPVAEAFF.

This clone was counted between two and nine times. J is TRBJ1-1 and V is TRBV9, with D hard to call. V lost 0 bases, J lost 2 bases, and 5 bases lay in between. CDR1 is SGDLS, CDR2 YYNGEE, per germline. The length of the CDR3 is 13 residues. CDR3 sequence (DNA): TGTGCCAGCAGCGTAGACAGCAACACTGAAGCTTTCTTT. Its protein product is CASSVDSNTEAFF.

This clone was counted a few times. The rearrangement uses TRBV5-1 and TRBJ1-2; D perhaps matches TRBD1 (6 bases). The CDR3 runs to 11 residues. V lost 5 bases and J lost 8, with 10 bases in between. Germline V gene sequence: CDR1 SGHRS, CDR2 YFSETQ. The CDR3 sequence: CASRGDTGYTF. CDR3 DNA sequence: TGCGCCAGCAGAGGGGACACGGGCTACACCTTC.

The rearrangement links TRBV30 to TRBJ1-1; 7 nucleotides match TRBD1. V lost 3 bases and J lost 7; bases outside the gene matches: 11. CDR3 length: 14 amino acids. The germline V gene has CDR1 GTSNPN and CDR2 SVGIG (reference sequence). CDR3 loop: CAWRQQGFQGEAFF. The CDR3 DNA follows: TGTGCCTGGAGACAACAGGGGTTTCAAGGTGAAGCTTTCTTT.